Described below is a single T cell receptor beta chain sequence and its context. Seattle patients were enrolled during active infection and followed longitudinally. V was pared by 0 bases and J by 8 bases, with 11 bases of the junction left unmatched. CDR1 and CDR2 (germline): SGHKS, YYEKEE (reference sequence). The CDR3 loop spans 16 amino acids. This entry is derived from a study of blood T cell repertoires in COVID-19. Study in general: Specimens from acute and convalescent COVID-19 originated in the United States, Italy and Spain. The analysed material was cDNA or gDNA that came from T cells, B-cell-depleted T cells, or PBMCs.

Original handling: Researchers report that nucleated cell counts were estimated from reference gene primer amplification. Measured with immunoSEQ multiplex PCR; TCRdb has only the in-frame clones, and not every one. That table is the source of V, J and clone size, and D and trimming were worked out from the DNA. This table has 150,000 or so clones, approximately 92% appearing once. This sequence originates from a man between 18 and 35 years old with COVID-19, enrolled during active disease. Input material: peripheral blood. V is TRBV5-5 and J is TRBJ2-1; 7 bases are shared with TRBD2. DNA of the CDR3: TGTGCCAGCAGCTTGGCGGTTGGAGCGGGATGGGATGAGCAGTTCTTC. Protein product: CASSLAVGAGWDEQFF. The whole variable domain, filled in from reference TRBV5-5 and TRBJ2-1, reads DAGVTQSPTHLIKTRGQQVTLRCSPISGHKSVSWYQQVLGQGPQFIFQYYEKEERGRGNFPDRFSARQFPNYSSELNVNALLLGDSALYLCASSLAVGAGWDEQFFGPGTRLTVL.